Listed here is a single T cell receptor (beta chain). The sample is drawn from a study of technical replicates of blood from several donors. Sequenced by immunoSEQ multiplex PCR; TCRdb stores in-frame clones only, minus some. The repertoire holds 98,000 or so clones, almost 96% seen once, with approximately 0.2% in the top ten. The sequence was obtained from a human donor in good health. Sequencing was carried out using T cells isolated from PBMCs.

CDR3 loop: CASSLNGYTF. CDR3 DNA sequence: TGTGCCAGCAGTCTAAATGGCTACACCTTC. The rearrangement joins TRBV6-5 to TRBJ1-2; no clear D gene. V gave up 5 bases and J gave up 6 bases, with 4 bases separating them. The CDR3 consists of 10 residues. The V gene's germline CDR1 is MNHEY and CDR2 SVGAGI.